Listed here are 32 T cell receptor beta chains from one sample, sequenced in a study of blood T cell repertoires in COVID-19. The data were produced by immunoSEQ multiplex PCR, yet TCRdb's version contains in-frame clones alone and is incomplete. The sample consists of approximately 260,000 clones, around 86% of them appearing once. The sample was peripheral blood. These receptors all stem from a man aged 50 to 59 with acute or convalescent COVID-19.

V and J are TRBV25-1 and TRBJ2-1, with 12 bases that match TRBD2. The CDR3 loop spans 17 amino acids. CDR1 is MGHDK, CDR2 SYGVNS, per germline. Trimming took 1 base from V and 8 from J; bases not matched to a gene: 9. The CDR3 protein is CASSEFLLAGGRDEQFF. The CDR3 region has the DNA TGTGCCAGCAGTGAATTTCTCCTAGCGGGGGGGCGAGATGAGCAGTTCTTC.

V is TRBV5-1 and J is TRBJ1-1; 8 bases are shared with TRBD1. Germline values: CDR1 SGHRS, CDR2 YFSETQ. V was clipped by 4 bases and J by 1 base; unmatched bases: 6. The CDR3 consists of 15 residues. The CDR3 is CASSRSGQGNTEAFF. CDR3 DNA: TGCGCCAGCAGCCGCAGCGGACAGGGGAACACTGAAGCTTTCTTT.

V usage is TRBV18 and J usage is TRBJ1-5; 10 bases match TRBD1. The J segment lost 3 bases and the V segment lost 3 bases, leaving 2 bases of the junction unmatched. Germline V gene sequence: CDR1 KGHSH, CDR2 LQKENI. The CDR3 is 15 residues long. For the CDR3, the DNA is TGTGCCAGCTCACCCGGGACAGGGGTCAATCAGCCCCAGCATTTT. It encodes CASSPGTGVNQPQHF.

A remark on this clone: Other DNA sequences of this sample code for an identical CDR3. J is TRBJ2-1 and V is TRBV10-1; maybe TRBD2 (6 bases). V was shortened by 3 bases and J by 7 bases, with 10 bases between the two germline ends. Germline CDR1 is WNHNN and CDR2 is SYGVQD (reference sequence). The CDR3 length is 13 residues. The chain's CDR3 is CASSEVGGNEQFF. The CDR3 nucleotides read TGCGCCAGCAGTGAAGTTGGGGGGAATGAGCAGTTCTTC.

The genes are TRBV7-3 and TRBJ2-2; 7 bases match TRBD2. The CDR3 loop spans 16 amino acids. J gave up 5 bases and V 5 bases, and 11 bases lay outside the gene matches. Germline CDR1 is SGHTA and CDR2 is FQGTGA. CDR3 DNA sequence: TGTGCCAGCAGCCCACCGGGGCCCGGGGGGACCGGGGAGCTGTTTTTT. Translating it yields CASSPPGPGGTGELFF.

This chain joins TRBV27 and TRBJ2-1; D is perhaps TRBD1 (6 bases). The CDR3 has 14 residues. Germline CDR1 is MNHEY and CDR2 is SMNVEV (reference sequence). The V and J ends lost 6 bases and 9 bases respectively, with 18 bases between them. CDR3 sequence (DNA): TGTGCCAGCAGCTCGAACAGGGTCCTAGGTGAGCAGTTCTTC. Its translation is CASSSNRVLGEQFF.

This chain links TRBV5-4 with TRBJ1-3; the D is unclear. In germline, CDR1 is SGHNT, CDR2 YYREEE (reference sequence). The CDR3 is 14 residues long. Trimming removed 4 bases at V and 6 bases at J, with 14 bases between. This CDR3 reads CASSNDRVPNTIYF. In DNA, the CDR3 is TGTGCCAGCAGCAACGATCGGGTCCCAAACACCATATATTTT.

The V gene is TRBV5-1, the J gene TRBJ1-2; TRBD1 might be the D (6 bases). V lost 5 bases to trimming and J lost 3 bases, with 14 bases between them. Germline CDR1 SGHRS, CDR2 YFSETQ. The CDR3 covers 14 residues. The CDR3 here is CASSDQGQDYGYTF. In DNA, the CDR3 is TGCGCCAGCAGTGACCAGGGGCAGGACTATGGCTACACCTTC.

The CDR3 protein is CASSLDRNEQFF. The CDR3 DNA reads TGTGCCAGCAGCTTAGATCGCAATGAGCAGTTCTTC. The rearrangement uses TRBV7-8 and TRBJ2-1; D not resolved. Germline assignment: CDR1 SGHVS and CDR2 FQNEAQ. This CDR3 region has 12 residues. Trimming removed 1 base at V and 6 bases at J, with 4 bases between.

This chain's CDR3 is CASNPSGADTQYF. The CDR3, as DNA: TGTGCCAGCAACCCTTCCGGTGCAGATACGCAGTATTTT. The chain joins TRBV9 to TRBJ2-3; no definite D call. CDR1 and CDR2 (germline): SGDLS, YYNGEE. The length of the CDR3 is 13 residues. Trimming took off 6 bases at V and 4 bases at J, with 12 bases between the two ends.

This clone showed up just a few times. The chain recombines TRBV4-1 with TRBJ1-5; the D is unclear. V was cut by 2 bases and J by 7 bases, with 15 bases left in between. Germline V CDR1 and CDR2: MGHRA, YSYEKL. The CDR3 extends over 15 amino acids. The CDR3 loop reads CASSQLPGLRQPQHF. The CDR3 coding sequence is TGCGCCAGCAGCCAACTACCCGGACTTCGGCAGCCCCAGCATTTT.

This chain connects TRBV5-4 to TRBJ2-2; TRBD1 matches 9 bases. Germline CDR1 reads SGHNT; CDR2 reads YYREEE (reference sequence). V was pared by 1 base and J by 3 bases, with 4 bases of the junction left unmatched. This CDR3 region has 16 residues. The chain's CDR3 is CASSLTGGAYTGELFF. The CDR3 nucleotides read TGTGCCAGCAGCTTGACAGGGGGCGCCTACACCGGGGAGCTGTTTTTT.

The genes are TRBV4-1 and TRBJ1-2; no firm D call. This CDR3 has 14 amino acids. Trimming removed 6 bases at V and 3 bases at J, with 14 bases between. CDR1 is MGHRA, CDR2 YSYEKL, per germline. CDR3 DNA: TGCGCCAGCAGTGACCGAGGCCGAGACTATGGCTACACCTTC. Its protein is CASSDRGRDYGYTF.

The sample holds one count of this clone. The genes are TRBV13 and TRBJ2-1; TRBD1 matches at 10 bases. V trimming: 6 bases; J trimming: 15 bases; junction bases outside the gene matches: 11. Per germline, CDR1 PRHDT and CDR2 FYEKMQ (reference sequence). This CDR3 is built from 13 residues. In DNA form, the CDR3 reads TGTGCCAGCAGTCGGGACAGGGGCCCCTGGGGGTTCTTC. Its translation: CASSRDRGPWGFF.

This chain connects TRBV5-4 to TRBJ1-4; 8 bases map to TRBD1. Germline CDR1 is SGHNT and CDR2 is YYREEE (reference sequence). Germline trimming cut 4 bases from V and 6 bases from J; bases unmatched to any gene: 8. The CDR3 covers 15 residues. The CDR3 reads CASSRRETGDEKLFF. The CDR3 nucleotides are TGTGCCAGCAGCCGCCGTGAGACAGGGGATGAAAAACTGTTTTTT.

Comments on this clone: This CDR3 is also generated by other DNA sequences in the sample. This chain uses TRBV11-2 with TRBJ2-3, with a possible D match to TRBD2 (6 bases). Per germline, CDR1 SGHAT and CDR2 FQNNGV. The CDR3 is made up of 13 amino acids. V lost 0 bases and J 6 bases, leaving 7 bases between the germline ends. CDR3 DNA sequence: TGTGCCAGCAGCTTAGATCGGGGGGATACGCAGTATTTT. As protein: CASSLDRGDTQYF.

J is TRBJ2-3 and V is TRBV7-2, with TRBD2 identical over 11 bases. Germline values: CDR1 SGHTA, CDR2 FQGNSA. V shed 2 bases and J 1 base; nucleotides not matched to a gene: 2. The CDR3 consists of 16 residues. The CDR3 loop is CASSLTSGGRTDTQYF. CDR3 DNA sequence: TGTGCCAGCAGCTTAACTAGCGGGGGCCGCACAGATACGCAGTATTTT.

CDR3 DNA sequence: TGTGCCAGTACCCACAGGGGGACTGAAGCTTTCTTT. Translated: CASTHRGTEAFF. The chain employs TRBV19 and TRBJ1-1; 8 bases map to TRBD1. This CDR3 has 12 amino acids. Germline V gene lookup returns CDR1 LNHDA and CDR2 SQIVND (reference sequence). J gave up 5 bases and V 7 bases, and 3 bases lay outside the gene matches.

This clone was detected only once. The V gene is TRBV5-1, the J gene TRBJ1-2; D might be TRBD1 (6 bases). The CDR3 loop spans 14 amino acids. From germline, CDR1 is SGHRS and CDR2 YFSETQ. Trimming cost V 2 bases and J 0 bases, with 8 bases left between them. CDR3 residues: CASSLQGPNYGYTF. The CDR3 bases are TGCGCCAGCAGCTTACAGGGCCCTAACTATGGCTACACCTTC.

This clone was counted once. The rearrangement joins TRBV4-1 to TRBJ1-3; D may be TRBD1 (5 bases). The CDR3 runs 16 residues. V dropped 0 bases and J dropped 0 bases, with 9 bases sitting between them. Germline V lookup: CDR1 MGHRA, CDR2 YSYEKL. This CDR3 is CASSQDGGFSGNTIYF. The CDR3 DNA reads TGCGCCAGCAGCCAAGATGGGGGGTTCTCTGGAAACACCATATATTTT.

The chain has TRBV7-9 and TRBJ2-3, with 9 bases aligning to TRBD2. The V and J ends lost 7 bases and 4 bases, in that order; junction bases with no gene match: 9. The CDR3 consists of 15 residues. Germline CDR1 reads SEHNR; CDR2 reads FQNEAQ (reference sequence). The CDR3 loop is CASTWGGGAPDTQYF. Written as DNA, the CDR3 is TGTGCCAGCACCTGGGGCGGGGGGGCCCCAGATACGCAGTATTTT.

CDR3 DNA: TGTGCTAGTGGTCCGGAACGGGGGTACTATGGCTACACCTTC. It codes for CASGPERGYYGYTF. The chain employs TRBV12-5 and TRBJ1-2; D possibly corresponds to TRBD1 (5 bases). Germline-derived CDR1 and CDR2 are LGHNT and FRNRAP. Deletions cut 5 bases from V and 3 bases from J, with 13 bases between. The CDR3 is 14 residues long.

The chain uses TRBV13 and TRBJ1-1; D not resolved. Trimming cost V 5 bases and J 6 bases, with 25 bases left between them. CDR1 and CDR2 from the germline V gene are PRHDT and FYEKMQ (reference sequence). The CDR3 runs 17 residues. In nucleotides, the CDR3 is TGTGCCAGCAGCGGGCGGGGTCTCTCGGCCTCGGCGGCTGAAGCTTTCTTT. Protein sequence: CASSGRGLSASAAEAFF.

The chain has TRBV6-5 and TRBJ1-1, with TRBD1 identical over 11 bases. Trimming removed 7 bases from V and 5 bases from J; junction bases left unmatched: 6. Germline V gene sequence: CDR1 MNHEY, CDR2 SVGAGI. The CDR3 runs to 14 residues. The CDR3 here is CASTPGQGVTEAFF. Written as DNA, the CDR3 is TGTGCCAGCACCCCGGGACAGGGGGTGACTGAAGCTTTCTTT.

This sequence joins TRBV4-2 and TRBJ2-7; tentatively, D is TRBD1 (5 bases). From germline, CDR1 is LGHNA and CDR2 YNFKEQ. The CDR3 loop spans 13 amino acids. Trimming took off 2 bases at V and 2 bases at J, with 7 bases between the two ends. In DNA form, the CDR3 reads TGTGCCAGCAGCCAATCAGGGACCTACGAGCAGTACTTC. It specifies CASSQSGTYEQYF.

The J gene is TRBJ1-5, the V gene TRBV9, with D possibly being TRBD1 (5 bases). Germline V lookup: CDR1 SGDLS, CDR2 YYNGEE. This CDR3 region has 14 residues. The V end was cut by 3 bases, the J end by 4 bases, with 11 bases between. The CDR3: CASSGRDFNQPQHF. CDR3 coding DNA: TGTGCCAGCAGCGGCCGGGACTTTAATCAGCCCCAGCATTTT.

This chain connects TRBV7-8 to TRBJ1-1; TRBD1 might be the D (6 bases). The CDR3 length is 14 residues. V shed 2 bases and J shed 6 bases, with 13 bases lying between them. Per the germline V gene, CDR1 is SGHVS and CDR2 is FQNEAQ. The CDR3, as DNA: TGTGCCAGCAGCTTATCGGGGGGCAGACCTGAAGCTTTCTTT. Protein: CASSLSGGRPEAFF.

Written as DNA, the CDR3 is TGTGCCAGCAGCTTGACTAGTTCCTACGAGCAGTACTTC. Protein: CASSLTSSYEQYF. The chain uses TRBV5-4 and TRBJ2-7; TRBD2 might be the D (5 bases). The CDR3 runs to 13 residues. Trimming took 1 base from V and 1 from J, leaving 6 bases between them. Per germline, CDR1 SGHNT and CDR2 YYREEE (reference sequence).

The genes are TRBV18 and TRBJ1-5; TRBD1 might be the D (5 bases). CDR1 and CDR2 from the germline V gene are KGHSH and LQKENI. The CDR3 consists of 16 residues. Trimming stripped 2 bases from V and 0 bases from J, with 11 bases between. The CDR3 DNA reads as TGTGCCAGCTCACCAAGTTCAGGGTATAGCAATCAGCCCCAGCATTTT. It codes for CASSPSSGYSNQPQHF.

V and J are TRBV7-9 and TRBJ1-4; weak D call: TRBD1 (6 bases). Germline-derived CDR1 and CDR2 are SEHNR and FQNEAQ (reference sequence). Trimming pared 1 base from V and 8 bases from J, leaving 14 bases between. The CDR3 extends over 15 amino acids. The CDR3 DNA reads TGTGCCAGCAGCTTAGGCCGCCAGGGGTGGGAAAAACTGTTTTTT. It specifies CASSLGRQGWEKLFF.

The DNA for the CDR3 is TGTGCCTGGGGGGCCGAGAACACCGGGGAGCTGTTTTTT. Amino acids: CAWGAENTGELFF. The gene calls are TRBV30 and TRBJ2-2; tentatively, D is TRBD1 (5 bases). CDR3 length: 13 amino acids. CDR1 is GTSNPN, CDR2 SVGIG, per germline (reference sequence). Trimming pared 5 bases from V and 1 base from J, leaving 8 bases between.

The rearrangement links TRBV30 to TRBJ1-2, with D perhaps TRBD1 (6 bases). This CDR3 has 13 amino acids. Germline values: CDR1 GTSNPN, CDR2 SVGIG (reference sequence). The V end was cut by 1 base, the J end by 8 bases, with 14 bases between. CDR3 in amino acids: CAWSEWNQGGYTF. CDR3 bases: TGTGCCTGGAGTGAGTGGAACCAGGGGGGCTACACCTTC.